This paragraph reports one T cell receptor beta chain. Its antigen is unidentified. TCRdb ran MiXCR on the RACE reads and lists one entry per CDR3 protein. Of around 110,000 distinct CDR3 sequences listed, about an eighth were seen once; the top ten hold 1.3% to 1.5%. Specified time point: patch test 1, 2 weeks after DPC sensitization. Treatment here: therapeutic diphenylcyclopropenone sensitization with weekly scalp DPC. This sample is drawn from a study of human T cells and chemical hapten exposure. Between the trimmed V and J ends, which lost 4 bases and 1 base, there was a span of 10 bases. Germline values: CDR1 MDHEN, CDR2 SYDVKM. This CDR3 region has 14 residues. Study conclusions and caveats: Patch test score rose with PT1 expanded TCR count, significant at thresholds 8, 16 and 32, not 4.

This clonotype originated in a woman in her forties or fifties with alopecia areata. Some clones in this sample may be carry-over from other donors' samples. Material: whole blood, obtained in connection with sensitization to the hapten diphenylcyclopropenone (DPC). The chain combines TRBV28 with TRBJ1-1; no definite D call. The CDR3 DNA reads TGTGCCAGCAGTTGGGATCCAGGGAACACTGAAGCTTTCTTT. Translating it yields CASSWDPGNTEAFF. The complete variable domain, with remaining parts taken from reference TRBV28 and TRBJ1-1, reads DVKVTQSSRYLVKRTGEKVFLECVQDMDHENMFWYRQDPGLGLRLIYFSYDVKMKEKGDIPEGYSVSREKKERFSLILESASTNQTSMYLCASSWDPGNTEAFFGQGTRLTVV.